These T cell receptor beta chains were read from a single sample in a study of blood T cell repertoires in COVID-19. Profiling relied on immunoSEQ multiplex PCR, and the TCRdb table lists in-frame clones only, not all of them. There are about 180,000 clones in the sample; 88% occur only once, and 4% lies in the top ten. Material for sequencing was peripheral blood. Receptor source: a woman in her thirties with acute or convalescent COVID-19. The CDR3 runs from the conserved cysteine through the conserved F or W. D genes are given only for firm matches. Expanded clones are given a class, and other clones once, few, many or no size at all.

len: 13
d_gene: NA
j_gene: TRBJ2-7
v_gene: TRBV2
abundance: NA
CDR3aa: CASNIKGNYEQYF
CDR3nt: TGTGCCAGCAACATCAAGGGGAACTACGAGCAGTACTTC

len: 12
d_gene: TRBD2
j_gene: TRBJ2-7
v_gene: TRBV20-1
abundance: NA
CDR3aa: CSASWQGGRQYF
CDR3nt: TGCAGTGCTAGTTGGCAGGGAGGGAGACAGTACTTC

len: 15
d_gene: NA
j_gene: TRBJ1-6
v_gene: TRBV6-5
abundance: NA
CDR3aa: CASSYTGNHNSPLHF
CDR3nt: TGTGCCAGCAGTTATACGGGAAACCATAATTCACCCCTCCACTTT

len: 13
d_gene: NA
j_gene: TRBJ1-5
v_gene: TRBV15
abundance: few
CDR3aa: CATSREANQPQHF
CDR3nt: TGTGCCACCAGCAGAGAGGCTAATCAGCCCCAGCATTTT

len: 12
d_gene: NA
j_gene: TRBJ2-7
v_gene: TRBV2
abundance: NA
CDR3aa: CASCMSSYEQYF
CDR3nt: TGTGCCAGCTGTATGAGCTCCTACGAGCAGTACTTC

len: 14
d_gene: TRBD1
j_gene: TRBJ1-4
v_gene: TRBV5-4
abundance: NA
CDR3aa: CASSPDRVGEKLFF
CDR3nt: TGTGCCAGCAGTCCCGACAGGGTAGGCGAAAAACTGTTTTTT

len: 12
d_gene: NA
j_gene: TRBJ2-7
v_gene: TRBV5-1
abundance: NA
CDR3aa: CASSPLRDEQYF
CDR3nt: TGCGCCAGCAGCCCTCTCAGGGACGAGCAGTACTTC

len: 13
d_gene: NA
j_gene: TRBJ2-1
v_gene: TRBV19
abundance: NA
CDR3aa: CASGPSSYNEQFF
CDR3nt: TGTGCCAGTGGCCCCAGCTCCTACAATGAGCAGTTCTTC

len: 13
d_gene: NA
j_gene: TRBJ2-1
v_gene: TRBV5-1
abundance: NA
CDR3aa: CASSRDSYNEQFF
CDR3nt: TGCGCCAGCAGCAGAGATAGCTACAATGAGCAGTTCTTC

len: 13
d_gene: NA
j_gene: TRBJ2-3
v_gene: TRBV2
abundance: NA
CDR3aa: CASRRDNTDTQYF
CDR3nt: TGTGCCAGCAGAAGGGACAACACAGATACGCAGTATTTT

len: 16
d_gene: TRBD1
j_gene: TRBJ2-7
v_gene: TRBV4-2
abundance: NA
CDR3aa: CASSQEDTGGADEQYF
CDR3nt: TGTGCCAGCAGCCAAGAAGACACAGGGGGCGCTGACGAGCAGTACTTC

len: 16
d_gene: NA
j_gene: TRBJ1-2
v_gene: TRBV25-1
abundance: NA
CDR3aa: CASSALDPRGGGGYTF
CDR3nt: TGTGCCAGCAGTGCCTTAGACCCAAGGGGGGGAGGCGGCTACACCTTC

len: 13
d_gene: TRBD1
j_gene: TRBJ1-6
v_gene: TRBV5-1
abundance: NA
CDR3aa: CASRDRENSPLHF
CDR3nt: TGCGCCAGCCGGGACAGGGAGAATTCACCCCTCCACTTT

len: 14
d_gene: NA
j_gene: TRBJ2-6
v_gene: TRBV6-1
abundance: NA
CDR3aa: CASSETYGANVLTF
CDR3nt: TGTGCCAGCAGTGAAACTTATGGGGCCAACGTCCTGACTTTC

len: 15
d_gene: TRBD1
j_gene: TRBJ2-1
v_gene: TRBV2
abundance: NA
CDR3aa: CASSELGGAYNEQFF
CDR3nt: TGTGCCAGCAGTGAACTAGGGGGCGCGTACAATGAGCAGTTCTTC

len: 14
d_gene: NA
j_gene: TRBJ2-5
v_gene: TRBV20-1
abundance: NA
CDR3aa: CSASAMSREETQYF
CDR3nt: TGCAGTGCTAGTGCAATGTCTCGAGAAGAGACCCAGTACTTC

len: 13
d_gene: NA
j_gene: TRBJ1-2
v_gene: TRBV2
abundance: NA
CDR3aa: CASTYREGDGYTF
CDR3nt: TGTGCCAGCACCTACAGGGAAGGGGATGGCTACACCTTC

len: 16
d_gene: NA
j_gene: TRBJ1-5
v_gene: TRBV6-6
abundance: NA
CDR3aa: CASSYPQAWSNQPQHF
CDR3nt: TGTGCCAGCAGTTACCCCCAGGCGTGGAGCAATCAGCCCCAGCATTTT

len: 11
d_gene: NA
j_gene: TRBJ2-2
v_gene: TRBV12-3/TRBV12-4
abundance: NA
CDR3aa: CASNLRGELFF
CDR3nt: TGTGCCAGCAACCTGAGGGGGGAGCTGTTTTTT

len: 15
d_gene: TRBD1
j_gene: TRBJ2-1
v_gene: TRBV7-2
abundance: NA
CDR3aa: CASSITGTGVDEQFF
CDR3nt: TGTGCCAGCAGCATTACCGGGACAGGGGTTGATGAGCAGTTCTTC

len: 15
d_gene: TRBD2
j_gene: TRBJ2-1
v_gene: TRBV6-2/TRBV6-3
abundance: NA
CDR3aa: CASSIPGLVNNEQFF
CDR3nt: TGTGCCAGCAGTATACCGGGACTAGTAAACAATGAGCAGTTCTTC

len: 12
d_gene: NA
j_gene: TRBJ1-2
v_gene: TRBV6-5
abundance: NA
CDR3aa: CASSQGNYGYTF
CDR3nt: TGTGCCAGCAGTCAGGGTAACTATGGCTACACCTTC

len: 14
d_gene: NA
j_gene: TRBJ2-5
v_gene: TRBV29-1
abundance: NA
CDR3aa: CSVGWGRGAETQYF
CDR3nt: TGCAGCGTTGGCTGGGGCAGGGGGGCAGAGACCCAGTACTTC

len: 15
d_gene: NA
j_gene: TRBJ2-7
v_gene: TRBV25-1
abundance: NA
CDR3aa: CASRGSGWRGYEQYF
CDR3nt: TGTGCCAGCAGGGGATCAGGATGGCGAGGGTACGAGCAGTACTTC

len: 14
d_gene: NA
j_gene: TRBJ1-1
v_gene: TRBV7-2
abundance: NA
CDR3aa: CASSFAGPNTEAFF
CDR3nt: TGTGCCAGCAGCTTTGCAGGCCCGAACACTGAAGCTTTCTTT

len: 14
d_gene: NA
j_gene: TRBJ1-6
v_gene: TRBV5-1
abundance: NA
CDR3aa: CASSLVLNNSPLHF
CDR3nt: TGCGCCAGCAGCTTGGTCCTTAATAATTCACCCCTCCACTTT

len: 14
d_gene: TRBD2
j_gene: TRBJ2-7
v_gene: TRBV25-1
abundance: NA
CDR3aa: CASSEAGGLWEQYF
CDR3nt: TGTGCCAGCAGTGAAGCGGGGGGACTCTGGGAGCAGTACTTC

len: 15
d_gene: NA
j_gene: TRBJ1-2
v_gene: TRBV5-1
abundance: NA
CDR3aa: CASSPTGQDLYGYTF
CDR3nt: TGCGCCAGCAGCCCGACAGGCCAAGATTTATATGGCTACACCTTC

len: 16
d_gene: TRBD1
j_gene: TRBJ2-5
v_gene: TRBV5-8
abundance: NA
CDR3aa: CASTKGATPTEETQYF
CDR3nt: TGTGCCAGCACCAAGGGGGCTACCCCCACGGAAGAGACCCAGTACTTC

len: 13
d_gene: TRBD2
j_gene: TRBJ2-1
v_gene: TRBV12-5
abundance: NA
CDR3aa: CASQAGGYNEQFF
CDR3nt: TGTGCTAGTCAAGCGGGAGGATACAATGAGCAGTTCTTC

len: 15
d_gene: TRBD2
j_gene: TRBJ2-1
v_gene: TRBV5-1
abundance: NA
CDR3aa: CASTPSGTSGNEQFF
CDR3nt: TGCGCCAGCACCCCATCGGGGACTAGTGGTAATGAGCAGTTCTTC

len: 17
d_gene: NA
j_gene: TRBJ1-4
v_gene: TRBV5-1
abundance: NA
CDR3aa: CASSLAPDRQLFEKLFF
CDR3nt: TGCGCCAGCAGCTTGGCCCCAGACAGGCAGCTATTTGAAAAACTGTTTTTT

len: 13
d_gene: NA
j_gene: TRBJ1-4
v_gene: TRBV11-2
abundance: NA
CDR3aa: CASSSSGGEKLFF
CDR3nt: TGTGCCAGCAGCTCCAGTGGCGGGGAAAAACTGTTTTTT

len: 14
d_gene: TRBD1
j_gene: TRBJ1-5
v_gene: TRBV7-9
abundance: NA
CDR3aa: CATPWDRFNQPQHF
CDR3nt: TGTGCCACCCCCTGGGACAGGTTTAATCAGCCCCAGCATTTT

len: 15
d_gene: TRBD1
j_gene: TRBJ1-1
v_gene: TRBV9
abundance: NA
CDR3aa: CASSAGTGVVTEAFF
CDR3nt: TGTGCCAGCAGCGCCGGGACAGGGGTTGTAACTGAAGCTTTCTTT

len: 15
d_gene: NA
j_gene: TRBJ1-4
v_gene: TRBV27
abundance: NA
CDR3aa: CASSSLPRRGEKLFF
CDR3nt: TGTGCCAGCAGTTCCCTGCCTAGGCGGGGTGAAAAACTGTTTTTT

len: 15
d_gene: TRBD1
j_gene: TRBJ2-7
v_gene: TRBV5-1
abundance: NA
CDR3aa: CASSYSPGQGYEQYF
CDR3nt: TGCGCCAGCAGCTATTCACCGGGACAGGGTTACGAGCAGTACTTC

len: 15
d_gene: TRBD2
j_gene: TRBJ2-2
v_gene: TRBV7-8
abundance: once
CDR3aa: CASSLSRGGSGELFF
CDR3nt: TGTGCCAGCAGCTTGTCTCGCGGGGGAAGCGGGGAGCTGTTTTTT

len: 16
d_gene: TRBD2
j_gene: TRBJ2-1
v_gene: TRBV5-4
abundance: NA
CDR3aa: CASTRGGTVQSHEQFF
CDR3nt: TGTGCCAGCACCCGGGGGGGGACTGTACAGTCCCATGAGCAGTTCTTC

len: 16
d_gene: NA
j_gene: TRBJ1-1
v_gene: TRBV7-2
abundance: NA
CDR3aa: CASSQPNPTVGTEAFF
CDR3nt: TGTGCCAGCAGCCAACCCAACCCGACAGTGGGCACTGAAGCTTTCTTT

len: 13
d_gene: TRBD2
j_gene: TRBJ2-1
v_gene: TRBV7-9
abundance: NA
CDR3aa: CASMLAGGVEQFF
CDR3nt: TGTGCCAGCATGCTAGCGGGAGGGGTTGAGCAGTTCTTC